This T cell receptor (beta chain) was recorded in a study of blood T cell repertoires in COVID-19. The V end lost 3 bases, the J end lost 1 base, and 9 bases lay between the germline ends. The CDR3 covers 14 residues. Germline V gene sequence: CDR1 LGHNT, CDR2 FRNRAP. This clone was found once. Some clones are missing from TCRdb's copy, which holds only in-frame ones; the method was immunoSEQ multiplex PCR. This sample has under 40,000 clones, with approximately 84% found just once. Source material: peripheral blood. This chain uses TRBV12-5 with TRBJ1-1, with TRBD1 as a possible D gene (5 bases). The clonotype was recovered from a man aged 45-60 years with active or convalescent COVID-19. CDR3 nucleotides: TGTGCTAGTGGTTTAAAAACAGGGAACACTGAAGCTTTCTTT. The encoded protein is CASGLKTGNTEAFF.